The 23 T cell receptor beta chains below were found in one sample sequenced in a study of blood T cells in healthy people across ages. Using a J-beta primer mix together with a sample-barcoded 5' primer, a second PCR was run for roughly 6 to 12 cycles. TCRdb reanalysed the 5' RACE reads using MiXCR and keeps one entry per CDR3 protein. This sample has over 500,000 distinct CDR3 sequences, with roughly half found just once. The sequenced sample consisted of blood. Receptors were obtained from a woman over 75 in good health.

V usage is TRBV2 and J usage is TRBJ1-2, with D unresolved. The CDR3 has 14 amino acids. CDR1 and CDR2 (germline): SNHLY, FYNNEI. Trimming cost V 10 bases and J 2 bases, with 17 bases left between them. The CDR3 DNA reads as TGTGCCATGCGGCGGCTCGAGCACAACTATGGCTACACCTTC. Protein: CAMRRLEHNYGYTF.

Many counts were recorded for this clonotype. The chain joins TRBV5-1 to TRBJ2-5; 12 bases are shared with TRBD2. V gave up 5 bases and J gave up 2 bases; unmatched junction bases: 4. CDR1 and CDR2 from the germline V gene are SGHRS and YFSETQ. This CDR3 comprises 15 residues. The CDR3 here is CASSYGLAGQETQYF. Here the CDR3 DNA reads TGCGCCAGCAGTTATGGACTAGCGGGACAAGAGACCCAGTACTTC.

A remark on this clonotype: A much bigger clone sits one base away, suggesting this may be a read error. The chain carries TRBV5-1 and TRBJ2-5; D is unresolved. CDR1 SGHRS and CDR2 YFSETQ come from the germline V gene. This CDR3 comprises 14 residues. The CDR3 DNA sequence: TGCGCCAGCAGCTCGATGGGGATTGCGGAGACCCTGTACTTC. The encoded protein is CASSSMGIAETLYF.

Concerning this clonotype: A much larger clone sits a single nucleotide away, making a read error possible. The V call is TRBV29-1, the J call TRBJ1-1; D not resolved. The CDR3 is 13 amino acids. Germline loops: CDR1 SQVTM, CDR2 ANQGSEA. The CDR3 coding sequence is TGCAGTTCTGACGGAGGAATGAGCACTGAAGCTTTCTTT. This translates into CSSDGGMSTEAFF.

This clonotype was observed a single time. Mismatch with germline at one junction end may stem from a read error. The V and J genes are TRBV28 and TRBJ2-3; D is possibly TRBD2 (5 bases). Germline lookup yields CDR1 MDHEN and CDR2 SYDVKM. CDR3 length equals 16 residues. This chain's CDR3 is CASRQLGPPHTNTQYF. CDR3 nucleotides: TGTGCCAGCAGACAACTAGGCCCCCCCCACACAAATACGCAGTATTTT.

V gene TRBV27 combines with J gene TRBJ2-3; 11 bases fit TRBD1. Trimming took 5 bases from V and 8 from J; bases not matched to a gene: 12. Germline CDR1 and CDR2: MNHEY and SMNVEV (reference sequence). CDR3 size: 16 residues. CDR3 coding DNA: TGTGCCAGCAGTCCCCGCCGGGACAGGGGGTCGGGTACGCAGTATTTT. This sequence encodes CASSPRRDRGSGTQYF.

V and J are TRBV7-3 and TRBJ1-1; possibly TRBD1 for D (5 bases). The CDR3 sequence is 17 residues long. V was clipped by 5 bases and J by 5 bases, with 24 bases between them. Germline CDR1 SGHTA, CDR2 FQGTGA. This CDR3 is CASSPGGADRPKTEAFF. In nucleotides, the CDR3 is TGTGCCAGCAGCCCAGGAGGGGCCGACAGACCTAAGACTGAAGCTTTCTTT. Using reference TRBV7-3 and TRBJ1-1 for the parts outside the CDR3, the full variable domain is GAGVSQTPSNKVTEKGKYVELRCDPISGHTALYWYRQSLGQGPEFLIYFQGTGAADDSGLPNDRFFAVRPEGSVSTLKIQRTERGDSAVYLCASSPGGADRPKTEAFFGQGTRLTVV.

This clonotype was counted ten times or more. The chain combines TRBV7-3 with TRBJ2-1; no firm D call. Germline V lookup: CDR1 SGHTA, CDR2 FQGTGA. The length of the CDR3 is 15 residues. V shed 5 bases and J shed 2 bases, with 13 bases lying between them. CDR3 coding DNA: TGTGCCAGCAGCCCACAGCGCGCACCCTACAATGAGCAGTTCTTC. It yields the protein CASSPQRAPYNEQFF.

The CDR3 sequence is CAISDPGMNTQYF. The CDR3 bases are TGTGCCATCAGCGACCCTGGGATGAATACGCAGTATTTT. The V gene is TRBV10-3, the J gene TRBJ2-3, with D unclear. V lost 6 bases and J lost 7, with 14 bases in between. CDR1 and CDR2 from the germline V gene are ENHRY and SYGVKD. The CDR3 is made up of 13 amino acids.

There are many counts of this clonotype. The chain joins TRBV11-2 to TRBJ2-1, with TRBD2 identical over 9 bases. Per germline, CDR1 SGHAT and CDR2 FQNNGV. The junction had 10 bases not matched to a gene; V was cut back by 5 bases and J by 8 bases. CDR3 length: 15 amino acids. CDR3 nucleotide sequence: TGTGCCAGCAGCGCCCTAGCGGGACTCTTCGATGAGCAGTTCTTC. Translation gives CASSALAGLFDEQFF.

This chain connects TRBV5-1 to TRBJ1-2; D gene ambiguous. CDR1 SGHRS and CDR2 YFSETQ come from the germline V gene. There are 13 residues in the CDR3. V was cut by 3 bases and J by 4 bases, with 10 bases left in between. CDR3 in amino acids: CASSSTASYGYTF. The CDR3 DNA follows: TGCGCCAGCAGCTCGACGGCGTCCTATGGCTACACCTTC.

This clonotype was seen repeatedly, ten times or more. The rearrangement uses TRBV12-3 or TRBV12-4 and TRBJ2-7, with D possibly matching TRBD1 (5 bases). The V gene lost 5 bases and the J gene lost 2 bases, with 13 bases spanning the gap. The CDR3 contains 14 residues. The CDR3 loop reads CASSPWGRAYEQYF. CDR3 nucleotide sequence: TGTGCCAGCAGTCCCTGGGGCCGGGCCTACGAGCAGTACTTC.

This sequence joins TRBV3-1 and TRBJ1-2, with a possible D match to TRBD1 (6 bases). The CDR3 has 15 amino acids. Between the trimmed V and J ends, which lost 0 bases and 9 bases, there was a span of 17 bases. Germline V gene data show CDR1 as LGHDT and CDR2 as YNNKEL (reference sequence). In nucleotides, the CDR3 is TGTGCCAGCAGCCAAGATGCATCAGGGGCCTCTCGCTACACCTTC. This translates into CASSQDASGASRYTF.

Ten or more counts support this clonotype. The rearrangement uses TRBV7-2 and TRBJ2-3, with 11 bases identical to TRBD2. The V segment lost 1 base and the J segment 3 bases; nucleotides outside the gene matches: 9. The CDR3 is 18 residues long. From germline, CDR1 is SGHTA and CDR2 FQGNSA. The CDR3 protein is CASSLVSASGGLTDTQYF. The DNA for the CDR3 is TGTGCCAGCAGCTTAGTGTCGGCTAGCGGGGGGTTGACAGATACGCAGTATTTT.

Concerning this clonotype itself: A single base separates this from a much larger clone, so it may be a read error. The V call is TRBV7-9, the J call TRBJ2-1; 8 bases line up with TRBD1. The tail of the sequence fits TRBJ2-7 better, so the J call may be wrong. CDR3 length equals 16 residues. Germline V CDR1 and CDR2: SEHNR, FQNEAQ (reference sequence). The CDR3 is CASSSGGGQGHYKQYF. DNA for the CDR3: TGTGCCAGCAGCTCAGGAGGAGGACAGGGACACTACAAGCAGTACTTC.

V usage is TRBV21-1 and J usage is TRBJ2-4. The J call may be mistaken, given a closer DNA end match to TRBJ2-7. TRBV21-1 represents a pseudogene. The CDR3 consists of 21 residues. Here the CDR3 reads CASSKALLTIRVLNRSYEQYF. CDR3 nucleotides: TGTGCCAGCAGCAAAGCGCTTTTGACGATAAGGGTACTCAACCGGTCCTACGAGCAGTACTTC.

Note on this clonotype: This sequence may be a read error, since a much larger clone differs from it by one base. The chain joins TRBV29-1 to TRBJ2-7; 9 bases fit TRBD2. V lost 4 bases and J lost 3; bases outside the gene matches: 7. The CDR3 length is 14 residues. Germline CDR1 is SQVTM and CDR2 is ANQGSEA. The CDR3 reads CSVGVSGGNYEQYF. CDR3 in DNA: TGCAGCGTTGGTGTTAGCGGGGGCAACTACGAGCAGTACTTC.

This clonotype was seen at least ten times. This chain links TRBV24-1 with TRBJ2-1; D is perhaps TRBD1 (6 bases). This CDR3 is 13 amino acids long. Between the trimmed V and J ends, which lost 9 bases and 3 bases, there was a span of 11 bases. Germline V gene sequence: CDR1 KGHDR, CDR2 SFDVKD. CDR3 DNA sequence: TGTGCCACCGGGTCGGACAGCTACAATGAGCAGTTCTTC. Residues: CATGSDSYNEQFF.

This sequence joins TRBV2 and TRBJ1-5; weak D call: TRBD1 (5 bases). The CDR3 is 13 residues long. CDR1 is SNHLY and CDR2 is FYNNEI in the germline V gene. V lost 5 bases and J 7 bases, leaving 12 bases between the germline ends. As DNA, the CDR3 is TGTGCCAGCAGTCGGGACGTCGGACAGCCCCAGCATTTT. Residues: CASSRDVGQPQHF.

CDR3 protein: CASSVQGGAEAFF. As DNA, the CDR3 is TGTGCCAGCAGTGTTCAGGGGGGCGCTGAAGCTTTCTTT. This chain uses TRBV12-3 or TRBV12-4 with TRBJ1-1; 7 positions agree with TRBD1. This CDR3 region has 13 residues. J lost 6 bases, V lost 5 bases, and 6 bases had no gene match.

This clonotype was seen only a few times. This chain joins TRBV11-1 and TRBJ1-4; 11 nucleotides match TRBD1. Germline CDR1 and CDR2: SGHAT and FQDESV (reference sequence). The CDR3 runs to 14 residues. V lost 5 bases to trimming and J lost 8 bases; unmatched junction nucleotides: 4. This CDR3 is CASSHGQGAEKLFF. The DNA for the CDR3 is TGTGCCAGCAGCCACGGACAGGGGGCAGAAAAACTGTTTTTT. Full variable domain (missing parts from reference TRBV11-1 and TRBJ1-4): EAEVAQSPRYKITEKSQAVAFWCDPISGHATLYWYRQILGQGPELLVQFQDESVVDDSQLPKDRFSAERLKGVDSTLKIQPAELGDSAMYLCASSHGQGAEKLFFGSGTQLSVL.

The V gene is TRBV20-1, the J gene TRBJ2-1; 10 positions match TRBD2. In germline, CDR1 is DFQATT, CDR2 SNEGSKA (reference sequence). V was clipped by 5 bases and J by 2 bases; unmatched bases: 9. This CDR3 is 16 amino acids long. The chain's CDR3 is CSAPTRTSGAYNEQFF. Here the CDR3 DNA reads TGCAGTGCTCCTACCAGGACTAGCGGAGCCTACAATGAGCAGTTCTTC.

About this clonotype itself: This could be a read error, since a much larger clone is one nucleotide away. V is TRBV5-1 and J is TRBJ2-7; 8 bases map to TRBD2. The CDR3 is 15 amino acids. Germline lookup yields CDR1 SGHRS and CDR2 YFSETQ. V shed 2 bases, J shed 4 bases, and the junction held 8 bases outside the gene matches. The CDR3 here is CASSFYGRATYEQYF. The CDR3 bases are TGCGCCAGCAGCTTTTACGGGAGGGCGACATACGAGCAGTACTTC.